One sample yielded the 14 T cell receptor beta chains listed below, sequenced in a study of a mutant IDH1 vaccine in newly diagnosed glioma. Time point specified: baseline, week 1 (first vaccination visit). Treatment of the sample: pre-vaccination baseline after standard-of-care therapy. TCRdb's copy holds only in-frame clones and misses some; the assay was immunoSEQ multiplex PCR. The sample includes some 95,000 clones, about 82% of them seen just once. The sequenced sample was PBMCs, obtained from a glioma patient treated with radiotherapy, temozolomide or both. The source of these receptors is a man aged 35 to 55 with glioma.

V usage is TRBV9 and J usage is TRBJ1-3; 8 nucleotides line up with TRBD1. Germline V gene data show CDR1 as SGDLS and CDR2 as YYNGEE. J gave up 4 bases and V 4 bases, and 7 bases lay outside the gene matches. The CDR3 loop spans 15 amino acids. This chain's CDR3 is CASSPGQAQGNTIYF. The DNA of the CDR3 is TGTGCCAGCAGCCCGGGACAGGCTCAGGGAAACACCATATATTTT.

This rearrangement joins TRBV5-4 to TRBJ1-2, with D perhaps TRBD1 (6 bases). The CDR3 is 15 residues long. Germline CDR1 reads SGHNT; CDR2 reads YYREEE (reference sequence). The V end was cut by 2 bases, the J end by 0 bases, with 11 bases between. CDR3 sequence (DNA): TGTGCCAGCAGCTTCTCACAGGGAGCTAACTATGGCTACACCTTC. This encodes CASSFSQGANYGYTF.

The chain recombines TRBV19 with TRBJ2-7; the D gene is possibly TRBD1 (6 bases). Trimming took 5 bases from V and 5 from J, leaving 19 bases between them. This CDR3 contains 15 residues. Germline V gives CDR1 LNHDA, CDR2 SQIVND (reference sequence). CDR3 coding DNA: TGTGCCAGTAGTCCAGGGGCGCTAGTAAGGAACGAGCAGTACTTC. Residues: CASSPGALVRNEQYF. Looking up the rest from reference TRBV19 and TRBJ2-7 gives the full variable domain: DGGITQSPKYLFRKEGQNVTLSCEQNLNHDAMYWYRQDPGQGLRLIYYSQIVNDFQKGDIAEGYSVSREKKESFPLTVTSAQKNPTAFYLCASSPGALVRNEQYFGPGTRLTVT.

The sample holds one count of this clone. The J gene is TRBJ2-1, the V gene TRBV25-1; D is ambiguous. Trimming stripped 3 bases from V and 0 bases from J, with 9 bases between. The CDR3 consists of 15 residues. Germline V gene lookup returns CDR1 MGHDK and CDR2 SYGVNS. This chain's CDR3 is CASSDYSSSYNEQFF. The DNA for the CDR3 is TGTGCCAGCAGTGATTATAGTTCCTCCTACAATGAGCAGTTCTTC.

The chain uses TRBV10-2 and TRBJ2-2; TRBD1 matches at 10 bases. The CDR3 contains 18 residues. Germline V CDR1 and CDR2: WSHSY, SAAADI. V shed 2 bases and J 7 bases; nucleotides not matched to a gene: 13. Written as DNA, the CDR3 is TGCGCCAGCAGTGAGCTCGATGGGGACAGGGGTCTGGTCGGGGAGCTGTTTTTT. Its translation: CASSELDGDRGLVGELFF.

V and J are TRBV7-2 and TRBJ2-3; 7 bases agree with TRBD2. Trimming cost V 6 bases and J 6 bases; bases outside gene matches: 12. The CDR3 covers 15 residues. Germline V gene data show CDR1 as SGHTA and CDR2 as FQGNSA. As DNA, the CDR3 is TGTGCCAGCAGTCTAATAGCGGGCTCTCGTGATACGCAGTATTTT. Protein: CASSLIAGSRDTQYF.

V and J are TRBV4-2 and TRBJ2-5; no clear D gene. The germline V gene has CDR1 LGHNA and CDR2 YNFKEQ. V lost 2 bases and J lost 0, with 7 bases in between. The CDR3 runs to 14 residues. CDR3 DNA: TGTGCCAGCAGCCAACCTAGGTACCAAGAGACCCAGTACTTC. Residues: CASSQPRYQETQYF.

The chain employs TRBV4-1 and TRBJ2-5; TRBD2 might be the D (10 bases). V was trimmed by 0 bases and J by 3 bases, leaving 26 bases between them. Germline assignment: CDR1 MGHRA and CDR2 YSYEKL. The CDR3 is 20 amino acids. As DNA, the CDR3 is TGCGCCAGCAGCCAAGATATCGACAGGGGGTTTCTAGCGGGAGAAGAGACCCAGTACTTC. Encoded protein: CASSQDIDRGFLAGEETQYF.

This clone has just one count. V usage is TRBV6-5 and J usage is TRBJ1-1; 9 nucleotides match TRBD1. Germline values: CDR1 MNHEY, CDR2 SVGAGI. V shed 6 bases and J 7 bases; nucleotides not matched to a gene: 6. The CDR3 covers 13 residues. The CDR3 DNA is TGTGCCAGCAGCTGGACAGGGGCCGTTGAAGCTTTCTTT. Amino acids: CASSWTGAVEAFF.

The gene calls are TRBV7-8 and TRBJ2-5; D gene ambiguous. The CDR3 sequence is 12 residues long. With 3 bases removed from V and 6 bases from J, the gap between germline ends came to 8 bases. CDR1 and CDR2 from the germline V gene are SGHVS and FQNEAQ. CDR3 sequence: CASSLRPQTQYF. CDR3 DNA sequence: TGTGCCAGCAGCTTGAGGCCTCAGACCCAGTACTTC.

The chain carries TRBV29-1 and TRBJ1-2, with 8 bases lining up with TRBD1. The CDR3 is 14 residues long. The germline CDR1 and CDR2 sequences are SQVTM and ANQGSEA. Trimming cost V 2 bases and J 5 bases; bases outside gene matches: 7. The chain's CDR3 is CSVESRGPRYGYTF. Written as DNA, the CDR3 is TGCAGCGTTGAAAGCAGGGGGCCGCGATATGGCTACACCTTC.

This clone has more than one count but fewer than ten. The CDR3 region is CASSLADTQYF. Here the CDR3 DNA reads TGTGCCAGCAGCTTAGCAGATACGCAGTATTTT. This rearrangement joins TRBV7-9 to TRBJ2-3; D is ambiguous. Germline CDR1 reads SEHNR; CDR2 reads FQNEAQ (reference sequence). The CDR3 has 11 residues. V was pared by 0 bases and J by 5 bases, with 0 bases between.

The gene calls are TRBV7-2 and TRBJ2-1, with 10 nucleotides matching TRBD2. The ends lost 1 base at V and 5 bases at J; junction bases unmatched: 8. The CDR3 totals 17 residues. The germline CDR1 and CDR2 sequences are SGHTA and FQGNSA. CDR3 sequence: CASSLVGTSGMHNEQFF. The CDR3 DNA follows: TGTGCCAGCAGCTTAGTGGGAACTAGCGGGATGCACAATGAGCAGTTCTTC.

The CDR3 region is CASSIRGGITDTQYF. CDR3 DNA sequence: TGTGCCAGTAGTATCCGTGGCGGGATAACAGATACGCAGTATTTT. The chain has TRBV19 and TRBJ2-3; TRBD2 might be the D (6 bases). The CDR3 sequence is 15 residues long. The V end was cut by 3 bases, the J end by 3 bases, with 13 bases between. Per the germline V gene, CDR1 is LNHDA and CDR2 is SQIVND (reference sequence).